The 25 T cell receptor beta chains listed next were all sequenced from one sample in a study of OX40 agonist ivuxolimab in advanced cancers. Repertoires were generated with immunoSEQ multiplex PCR, while TCRdb's copy carries only in-frame clones and drops some. The data show approximately 60,000 clones, 83% seen once. The material was CD4+ or CD8+ T cells sorted from blood, obtained in a trial of the OX40 agonist ivuxolimab. Source of these receptors: an adult with an advanced solid tumor such as melanoma, head and neck, liver or kidney cancer.

The J gene is TRBJ1-4, the V gene TRBV16, with 12 nucleotides matching TRBD1. J gave up 5 bases and V 7 bases, and 11 bases lay outside the gene matches. The CDR3 is made up of 17 amino acids. Germline V gene sequence: CDR1 KGHSY, CDR2 FQNENV. The CDR3: CASNPGQGAIDNEKLFF. In nucleotides, the CDR3 is TGTGCCAGCAACCCGGGACAGGGGGCTATCGACAATGAAAAACTGTTTTTT.

The chain recombines TRBV6-1 with TRBJ1-1; D call uncertain. Germline-derived CDR1 and CDR2 are MNHNS and SASEGT. The CDR3 extends over 13 amino acids. V gave up 6 bases and J gave up 1 base, with 9 bases separating them. CDR3 protein: CASSHDGNTEAFF. The CDR3 bases are TGTGCCAGCAGCCATGACGGGAACACTGAAGCTTTCTTT.

V usage is TRBV6-6 and J usage is TRBJ2-3; 9 nucleotides line up with TRBD1. Trimming removed 5 bases from V and 6 bases from J; junction bases left unmatched: 6. This CDR3 comprises 14 residues. Germline CDR1 and CDR2: MNHNY and SVGAGI (reference sequence). The DNA of the CDR3 is TGTGCCAGCAGTGACGGCGGACAGGGGGATACGCAGTATTTT. It codes for CASSDGGQGDTQYF.

This chain joins TRBV30 and TRBJ1-3; no definite D call. With 5 bases removed from V and 0 bases from J, the gap between germline ends came to 2 bases. The germline V gene has CDR1 GTSNPN and CDR2 SVGIG (reference sequence). This CDR3 has 11 amino acids. CDR3 bases: TGTGCCTGGGACTCTGGAAACACCATATATTTT. It translates to CAWDSGNTIYF.

The chain carries TRBV9 and TRBJ2-2, with a tentative D call TRBD1 (6 bases). V lost 7 bases and J lost 3, with 10 bases in between. The germline gives CDR1 SGDLS, CDR2 YYNGEE. The CDR3 extends over 13 amino acids. CDR3 protein: CASGRGDTGELFF. CDR3 DNA sequence: TGTGCCAGCGGCAGGGGCGACACCGGGGAGCTGTTTTTT. Full variable domain (remainder filled in from reference TRBV9 and TRBJ2-2): DSGVTQTPKHLITATGQRVTLRCSPRSGDLSVYWYQQSLDQGLQFLIQYYNGEERAKGNILERFSAQQFPDLHSELNLSSLELGDSALYFCASGRGDTGELFFGEGSRLTVL.

The V gene is TRBV10-3, the J gene TRBJ2-7; D is unclear. CDR1 is ENHRY, CDR2 SYGVKD, per germline. Trimming left V 6 bases short and J 2 bases short, with 8 bases between. CDR3 size: 12 residues. The CDR3 spells CAISEAPYEQYF. The CDR3 DNA reads TGTGCCATCAGCGAGGCCCCCTACGAGCAGTACTTC.

This chain uses TRBV11-3 with TRBJ2-7; 8 nucleotides match TRBD1. Trimming removed 5 bases from V and 2 bases from J; junction bases left unmatched: 5. Germline loops: CDR1 SGHNT, CDR2 YENEEA. This CDR3 is built from 14 residues. CDR3 region: CASSPGQGTYEQYF. The CDR3 region has the DNA TGTGCCAGCAGCCCAGGACAGGGCACCTACGAGCAGTACTTC.

This sequence joins TRBV28 and TRBJ2-5; D is unclear. Germline CDR1 reads MDHEN; CDR2 reads SYDVKM. V was pared by 5 bases and J by 7 bases, with 8 bases between. The CDR3 length is 11 residues. The CDR3 coding sequence is TGTGCCAGCAGTGACCGGGTGACCCAGTACTTC. Translation gives CASSDRVTQYF.

The chain couples TRBV27 to TRBJ1-2; TRBD1 might be the D (5 bases). The CDR3 consists of 14 residues. The germline V and J ends were trimmed by 4 bases and 9 bases, with 18 bases remaining between them. Germline assignment: CDR1 MNHEY and CDR2 SMNVEV (reference sequence). CDR3 sequence reads: CASSSTGRGRSYTF. The CDR3 coding sequence is TGTGCCAGCAGTTCCACGGGGCGAGGGAGAAGCTACACCTTC.

This sequence joins TRBV6-1 and TRBJ1-2; unclear D gene. The CDR3 spans 11 residues. V gave up 6 bases and J gave up 7 bases, with 9 bases separating them. CDR1 is MNHNS, CDR2 SASEGT, per germline. The CDR3 region has the DNA TGTGCCAGCAGCAAAGGCACTGGCTACACCTTC. It yields the protein CASSKGTGYTF.

This chain uses TRBV30 with TRBJ1-4; possible D gene TRBD1, 5 bases. The CDR3 contains 13 residues. V was clipped by 5 bases and J by 8 bases, with 15 bases between them. Germline V gene data show CDR1 as GTSNPN and CDR2 as SVGIG (reference sequence). CDR3 DNA sequence: TGTGCCTGGGGGGACTCATGGAGGGAAAAACTGTTTTTT. It encodes CAWGDSWREKLFF.

The chain uses TRBV11-3 and TRBJ2-7; D is ambiguous. CDR3 length: 14 amino acids. Germline values: CDR1 SGHNT, CDR2 YENEEA. Deletions cut 2 bases from V and 1 base from J, with 9 bases between. CDR3 region: CASSLWVGSYEQYF. CDR3 DNA: TGTGCCAGCAGCTTATGGGTCGGGTCCTACGAGCAGTACTTC.

V and J are TRBV5-6 and TRBJ1-1; D not certain. CDR1 and CDR2 from the germline V gene are SGHDT and YYEEEE. CDR3 length: 12 amino acids. The V and J ends lost 1 base and 7 bases respectively, with 8 bases between them. CDR3 nucleotides: TGTGCCAGCAGCTTGAGCGCTGTTGAAGCTTTCTTT. This sequence encodes CASSLSAVEAFF.

With respect to this clone: At one of its ends the junction is not consistent with the germline gene, which may arise from a read error. The V and J genes are TRBV2 and TRBJ1-5; no firm D call. Germline V CDR1 and CDR2: SNHLY, FYNNEI. The CDR3 extends over 14 amino acids. CDR3 DNA: TGTACCAGCAGCGCCGCTAATGGACTACAGCCCCAGCATTTT. It translates to CTSSAANGLQPQHF. Full variable domain (missing parts from reference TRBV2 and TRBJ1-5): EPEVTQTPSHQVTQMGQEVILRCVPISNHLYFYWYRQILGQKVEFLVSFYNNEISEKSEIFDDQFSVERPDGSNFTLKIRSTKLEDSAMYFCTSSAANGLQPQHFGDGTRLSIL.

The J gene is TRBJ2-1, the V gene TRBV6-5; the D is unclear. The CDR3 runs 15 residues. The germline V gene has CDR1 MNHEY and CDR2 SVGAGI. Trimming removed 3 bases at V and 5 bases at J, with 14 bases between. The CDR3 coding sequence is TGTGCCAGCAGTTATCTTGCGGCTATAAACAATGAGCAGTTCTTC. Its protein product is CASSYLAAINNEQFF.

The rearrangement links TRBV7-6 to TRBJ2-1; 10 bases agree with TRBD2. CDR3 length: 19 residues. Germline CDR1 SGHVS, CDR2 FNYEAQ. Trimming at V came to 7 bases and at J to 0 bases, leaving 15 bases not matched to a gene. The CDR3 is CASKKSGTSESSSYNEQFF. The CDR3 region has the DNA TGTGCCAGCAAAAAATCCGGGACTAGCGAGTCGAGCTCCTACAATGAGCAGTTCTTC.

The J gene is TRBJ1-1, the V gene TRBV15; tentative D call: TRBD1 (6 bases). V lost 0 bases, J lost 4 bases, and 15 bases lay in between. There are 16 residues in the CDR3. CDR1 is LNHNV and CDR2 is YYDKDF in the germline V gene (reference sequence). CDR3 coding DNA: TGTGCCACCAGCAGAGACCTGACAGGCCAGGGCACTGAAGCTTTCTTT. Its protein product is CATSRDLTGQGTEAFF.

The V call is TRBV6-1, the J call TRBJ2-7, with unresolved D. The germline CDR1 and CDR2 sequences are MNHNS and SASEGT. The CDR3 sequence is 14 residues long. Trimming took off 5 bases at V and 4 bases at J, with 15 bases between the two ends. For the CDR3, the DNA is TGTGCCAGCAGTACAGCCATAGCCTTATACGAGCAGTACTTC. Residues: CASSTAIALYEQYF.

The CDR3 loop is CASSPSPLAGGPRSETQYF. The CDR3 nucleotides are TGCGCCAGCAGCCCCTCCCCCCTAGCGGGAGGGCCTAGGTCCGAGACCCAGTACTTC. This chain links TRBV4-1 with TRBJ2-5; the match to TRBD2 covers 12 bases. The germline gives CDR1 MGHRA, CDR2 YSYEKL. J lost 5 bases, V lost 4 bases, and 17 bases had no gene match. CDR3 length: 19 residues.

The rearrangement links TRBV20-1 to TRBJ1-1; D not certain. CDR1 is DFQATT and CDR2 is SNEGSKA in the germline V gene (reference sequence). The V end was cut by 3 bases, the J end by 10 bases, with 9 bases between. The CDR3 contains 10 residues. CDR3 nucleotide sequence: TGCAGTGCTAGCCAGGTGATAGCTTTCTTT. Amino acid sequence: CSASQVIAFF.

The rearrangement uses TRBV30 and TRBJ1-2, with D possibly being TRBD1 (6 bases). V was trimmed by 1 base and J by 5 bases, leaving 14 bases between them. Germline values: CDR1 GTSNPN, CDR2 SVGIG (reference sequence). The CDR3 sequence is 14 residues long. The CDR3 region has the DNA TGTGCCTGGAGTGATACAGGGATTGGATATGGCTACACCTTC. Translating gives CAWSDTGIGYGYTF.

The genes are TRBV7-5 and TRBJ2-7. TRBV7-5 is annotated as a pseudogene. The CDR3 runs to 11 residues. The CDR3 protein is CARNWVYEQYF. CDR3 DNA: TGTGCCAGAAACTGGGTTTACGAGCAGTACTTC.

The chain employs TRBV5-6 and TRBJ1-4, with 10 positions matching TRBD1. Germline CDR1 is SGHDT and CDR2 is YYEEEE. With 0 bases clipped from V and 7 bases from J, the junction kept 3 bases outside the gene matches. The CDR3 covers 15 residues. The CDR3 spells CASSLGQGAGEKLFF. The DNA of the CDR3 is TGTGCCAGCAGCTTGGGACAGGGGGCAGGTGAAAAACTGTTTTTT.

The rearrangement joins TRBV18 to TRBJ1-3, with D maybe TRBD1 (5 bases). The germline V and J ends were trimmed by 1 base and 0 bases, with 10 bases remaining between them. Germline V CDR1 and CDR2: KGHSH, LQKENI. The length of the CDR3 is 16 residues. The CDR3 sequence is CASSPRQRSSGNTIYF. CDR3 nucleotides: TGTGCCAGCTCACCACGACAGAGATCCTCTGGAAACACCATATATTTT.

The DNA of the CDR3 is TGCGCCAGCAGCCCCGATTATTCACCCCTCCACTTT. Protein product: CASSPDYSPLHF. J is TRBJ1-6 and V is TRBV5-1; no definite D call. Germline CDR1 SGHRS, CDR2 YFSETQ. V was cut by 4 bases and J by 8 bases, with 7 bases left in between. There are 12 residues in the CDR3.